This T cell receptor (beta chain) emerged from a study of cytomegalovirus exposure and HLA in healthy donors. The study, taken as a whole, reports: In an earlier analysis, most TCR beta V segments were productive about 87% or about 30% of the time. As a later analysis revealed, the rate of TCR association differed by HLA locus, with DRB1 most and HLA-C fewest. Immune exposure was documented only through CMV serostatus.

CDR1 and CDR2 (germline): SNHLY, FYNNEI. V gave up 10 bases and J gave up 2 bases, with 18 bases separating them. The CDR3 spans 16 residues. As regards this clone: Its specificity is unknown.

Researchers ran the PCR with 60 Vbeta and 13 Jbeta primers. Repertoires were generated with immunoSEQ multiplex PCR, while TCRdb's copy carries only in-frame clones and drops some. The top ten hold 15% to 20% of the sample, which has around 61,000 clones, 60% to 70% seen once. The rearrangement links TRBV2 to TRBJ2-6, with D unclear. This sequence originates from a man in his forties in good health and CMV-seropositive. The sample was PBMCs. The CDR3 region is CATFRTASAGANVLTF. CDR3 nucleotides: TGTGCCACCTTTAGAACTGCATCTGCTGGGGCCAACGTCCTGACTTTC. The complete variable domain, with remaining parts taken from reference TRBV2 and TRBJ2-6, reads EPEVTQTPSHQVTQMGQEVILRCVPISNHLYFYWYRQILGQKVEFLVSFYNNEISEKSEIFDDQFSVERPDGSNFTLKIRSTKLEDSAMYFCATFRTASAGANVLTFGAGSRLTVL.